The 15 T cell receptor beta chains below come from one sample, sequenced in a study of T cells in Graves' hyperthyroidism and ophthalmopathy. The CDR3 regions of TCR beta were amplified from RNA transcripts. A first-round RT-PCR of the TCR CDR3 used the HTBI primer set. TCRdb ran MiXCR on the multiplex PCR reads and lists one entry per CDR3 protein. The sample lists hundreds of thousands of distinct CDR3 sequences; about 38% were seen once. Sequencing was carried out using blood. The receptors stem from a man aged 18 to 35 with Graves' hyperthyroidism.

There are many counts of this clonotype. The rearrangement links TRBV20-1 to TRBJ1-5; 7 bases match TRBD1. The V gene's germline CDR1 is DFQATT and CDR2 SNEGSKA (reference sequence). The CDR3 has 14 amino acids. V lost 6 bases, J lost 3 bases, and 8 bases stayed unmatched. CDR3 nucleotides: TGCAGTGCGTTACCGGGACAGTACAATCAGCCCCAGCATTTT. It is translated as CSALPGQYNQPQHF.

This sequence joins TRBV20-1 and TRBJ1-5; no clear D. Germline-derived CDR1 and CDR2 are DFQATT and SNEGSKA (reference sequence). V was trimmed by 3 bases and J by 0 bases, leaving 12 bases between them. The CDR3 loop spans 15 amino acids. The CDR3 DNA reads as TGCAGTGCTAGTGGTTTGGGTGGTAGCAATCAGCCCCAGCATTTT. Encoded protein: CSASGLGGSNQPQHF.

This clonotype has a single count. V and J are TRBV7-9 and TRBJ2-5; D is tentatively TRBD1 or TRBD2 (5 bases each). CDR1 is SEHNR, CDR2 FQNEAQ, per germline (reference sequence). V lost 5 bases, J lost 1 base, and 14 bases lay in between. The CDR3 runs to 15 residues. The CDR3 loop reads CASSRVPGSQETQYF. The CDR3 nucleotides are TGTGCCAGCAGCCGCGTTCCAGGGAGCCAAGAGACCCAGTACTTC.

This clonotype occurred many times. The rearrangement uses TRBV10-3 and TRBJ1-3; 8 bases fit TRBD1. Germline loops: CDR1 ENHRY, CDR2 SYGVKD. Losses at the gene ends were 4 bases for V and 1 base for J; bases not matched to a gene: 3. The CDR3 length is 15 residues. Here the CDR3 reads CAISGTGRSGNTIYF. The CDR3 region has the DNA TGTGCCATCAGTGGGACAGGGCGTTCTGGAAACACCATATATTTT.

Details on this clonotype: This could be a read error, since a much larger clone is one nucleotide away. V gene TRBV2 combines with J gene TRBJ2-5; the D call may be TRBD1 or TRBD2 (5 bases each). V lost 7 bases and J lost 6, with 15 bases in between. Per germline, CDR1 SNHLY and CDR2 FYNNEI. The length of the CDR3 is 13 residues. The CDR3 here is CASTAGTLKTQYF. The CDR3 nucleotides are TGTGCCAGCACCGCCGGGACCCTTAAGACCCAGTACTTC.

This clonotype was observed many times. The CDR3 nucleotides read TGTGCCACCAGCAGTGAGTCCGCCATCGTGGGCGTCGGCGAGCAGTACTTC. Protein product: CATSSESAIVGVGEQYF. The rearrangement joins TRBV15 to TRBJ2-7; D is unclear. This CDR3 comprises 17 residues. CDR1 is LNHNV, CDR2 YYDKDF, per germline (reference sequence). The V end was cut by 3 bases, the J end by 6 bases, with 24 bases between.

This rearrangement joins TRBV9 to TRBJ2-2; 7 bases match TRBD1. The CDR3 totals 15 residues. Germline V gene lookup returns CDR1 SGDLS and CDR2 YYNGEE. The V gene end was trimmed by 3 bases and the J gene end by 4 bases; junction bases not matched to a gene: 6. The CDR3 DNA sequence: TGTGCCAGCAGCGCCCGGGACAGACTCACCGGGGAGCTGTTTTTT. Translation gives CASSARDRLTGELFF.

To note about this clonotype: The CDR3 does not close with the conserved phenylalanine or tryptophan, likely indicating a read error. V is TRBV7-2 and J is TRBJ1-1; 9 bases are shared with TRBD1. Per germline, CDR1 SGHTA and CDR2 FQGNSA. The CDR3 contains 12 residues. The chain's CDR3 is CVSGQGNTEAFS. The CDR3 DNA sequence: TGTGTCTCGGGACAGGGGAACACTGAAGCTTTCTCT.

The genes are TRBV19 and TRBJ1-2; no firm D call. This CDR3 spans 16 amino acids. Per germline, CDR1 LNHDA and CDR2 SQIVND (reference sequence). V was cut by 7 bases and J by 1 base, with 19 bases left in between. CDR3 sequence (DNA): TGTGCCAGTACCCCGAGTGGAGGCAAATTTAACTATGGCTACACCTTC. Encoded protein: CASTPSGGKFNYGYTF.

The chain joins TRBV6-1 to TRBJ2-2, with D possibly TRBD2 on 6 matching bases. The V gene's germline CDR1 is MNHNS and CDR2 SASEGT. V lost 6 bases and J 6 bases, leaving 20 bases between the germline ends. The CDR3 length is 16 residues. CDR3: CASSSGGDVRPGELFF. CDR3 sequence (DNA): TGTGCCAGCAGCTCGGGCGGGGACGTTCGACCCGGGGAGCTGTTTTTT.

This clonotype has more than one count but fewer than ten. This sequence joins TRBV7-3 and TRBJ2-7, with D perhaps TRBD1 (6 bases). Germline V gene sequence: CDR1 SGHTA, CDR2 FQGTGA. The V and J ends lost 5 bases and 6 bases respectively, with 20 bases between them. This CDR3 region has 15 residues. Here the CDR3 reads CASSLIQGPQSEQYF. The CDR3 nucleotides are TGTGCCAGCAGCCTAATACAGGGCCCACAGAGCGAGCAGTACTTC.

This clonotype was found many times. This chain links TRBV2 with TRBJ1-1, with 7 bases identical to TRBD1. The ends lost 5 bases at V and 0 bases at J; junction bases unmatched: 6. The CDR3 has 15 residues. Germline V CDR1 and CDR2: SNHLY, FYNNEI. This chain's CDR3 is CASSYQTGMNTEAFF. The CDR3 coding sequence is TGTGCCAGCAGTTACCAGACAGGGATGAACACTGAAGCTTTCTTT.

J is TRBJ2-5 and V is TRBV20-1; D call uncertain. The germline V gene has CDR1 DFQATT and CDR2 SNEGSKA (reference sequence). CDR3 length: 13 amino acids. Trimming stripped 0 bases from V and 5 bases from J, with 10 bases between. The CDR3 spells CSAREELRETQYF. The CDR3 nucleotides are TGCAGTGCTAGAGAGGAGTTAAGGGAGACCCAGTACTTC.

The CDR3 DNA reads as TGCAGCGTTGAGGGCGGGGGGCACCAAGAGACCCAGTACTTC. It codes for CSVEGGGHQETQYF. V and J are TRBV29-1 and TRBJ2-5, with 8 bases that match TRBD2. The CDR3 is 14 amino acids. V was pared by 3 bases and J by 0 bases, with 3 bases of the junction left unmatched. The germline gives CDR1 SQVTM, CDR2 ANQGSEA.

The rearrangement links TRBV3-1 to TRBJ1-4; tentative D call: TRBD1 (5 bases). Looked up from germline, CDR1 is LGHDT and CDR2 is YNNKEL (reference sequence). This CDR3 contains 15 residues. The V gene lost 1 base and the J gene lost 6 bases, with 12 bases spanning the gap. The chain's CDR3 is CASSQGGGIDEKLFF. The CDR3 bases are TGTGCCAGCAGCCAAGGGGGGGGGATCGATGAAAAACTGTTTTTT.